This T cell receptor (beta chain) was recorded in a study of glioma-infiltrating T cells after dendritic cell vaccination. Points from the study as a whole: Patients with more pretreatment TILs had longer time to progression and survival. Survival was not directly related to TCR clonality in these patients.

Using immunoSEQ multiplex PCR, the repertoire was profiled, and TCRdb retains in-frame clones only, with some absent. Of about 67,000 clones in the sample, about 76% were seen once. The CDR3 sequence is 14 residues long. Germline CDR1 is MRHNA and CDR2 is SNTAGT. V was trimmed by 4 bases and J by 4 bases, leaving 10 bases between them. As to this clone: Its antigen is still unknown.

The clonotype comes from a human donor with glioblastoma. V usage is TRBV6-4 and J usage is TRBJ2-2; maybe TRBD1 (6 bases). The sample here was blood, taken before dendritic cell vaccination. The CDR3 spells CASSVDRATGELFF. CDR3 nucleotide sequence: TGTGCCAGCAGTGTGGACAGAGCCACCGGGGAGCTGTTTTTT.